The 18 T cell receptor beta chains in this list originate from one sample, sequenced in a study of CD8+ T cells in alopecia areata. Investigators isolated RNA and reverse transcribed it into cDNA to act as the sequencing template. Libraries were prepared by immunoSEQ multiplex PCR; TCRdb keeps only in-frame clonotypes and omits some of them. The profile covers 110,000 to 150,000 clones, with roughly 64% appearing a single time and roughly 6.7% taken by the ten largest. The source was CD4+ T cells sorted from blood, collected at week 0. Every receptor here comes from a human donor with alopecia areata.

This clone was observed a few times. CDR3 loop: CASSPWTGIDEQFF. The CDR3 nucleotides are TGTGCCAGCAGCCCATGGACGGGTATCGATGAGCAGTTCTTC. The gene calls are TRBV5-4 and TRBJ2-1; D not resolved. V was trimmed by 4 bases and J by 8 bases, leaving 16 bases between them. Looked up from germline, CDR1 is SGHNT and CDR2 is YYREEE (reference sequence). This CDR3 contains 14 residues.

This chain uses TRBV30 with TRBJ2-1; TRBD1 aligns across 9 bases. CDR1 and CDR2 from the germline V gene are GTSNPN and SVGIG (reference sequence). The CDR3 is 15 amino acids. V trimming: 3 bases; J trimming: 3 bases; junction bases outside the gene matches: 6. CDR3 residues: CAWSNQDRGYNEQFF. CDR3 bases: TGTGCCTGGAGCAATCAGGACAGGGGCTACAATGAGCAGTTCTTC.

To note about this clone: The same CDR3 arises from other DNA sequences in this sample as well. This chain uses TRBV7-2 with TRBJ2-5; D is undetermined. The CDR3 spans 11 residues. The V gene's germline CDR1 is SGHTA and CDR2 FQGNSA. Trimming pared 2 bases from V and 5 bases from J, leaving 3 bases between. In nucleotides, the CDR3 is TGTGCCAGCAGCTTACTCGAGACCCAGTACTTC. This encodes CASSLLETQYF. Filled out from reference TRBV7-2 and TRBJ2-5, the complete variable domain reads GAGVSQSPSNKVTEKGKDVELRCDPISGHTALYWYRQSLGQGLEFLIYFQGNSAPDKSGLPSDRFSAERTGGSVSTLTIQRTQQEDSAVYLCASSLLETQYFGPGTRLLVL.

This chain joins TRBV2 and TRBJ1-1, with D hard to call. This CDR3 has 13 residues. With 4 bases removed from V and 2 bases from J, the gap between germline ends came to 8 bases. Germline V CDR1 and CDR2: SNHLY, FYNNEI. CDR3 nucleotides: TGTGCCAGCAGTGTGGACGGTAACACTGAAGCTTTCTTT. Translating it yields CASSVDGNTEAFF.

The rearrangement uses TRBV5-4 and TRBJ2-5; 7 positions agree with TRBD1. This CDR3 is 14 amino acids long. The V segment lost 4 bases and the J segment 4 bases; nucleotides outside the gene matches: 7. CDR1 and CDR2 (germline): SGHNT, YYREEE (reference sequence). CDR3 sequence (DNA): TGTGCCAGCAGCCCTGGACAGGAGGCAGAGACCCAGTACTTC. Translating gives CASSPGQEAETQYF.

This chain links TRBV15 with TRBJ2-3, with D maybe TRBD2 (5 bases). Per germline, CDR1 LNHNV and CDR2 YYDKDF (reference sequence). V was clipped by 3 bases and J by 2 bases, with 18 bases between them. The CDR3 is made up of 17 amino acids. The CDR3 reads CATSSLWEIPFTDTQYF. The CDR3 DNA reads TGTGCCACCAGCAGCCTCTGGGAGATACCCTTCACAGATACGCAGTATTTT.

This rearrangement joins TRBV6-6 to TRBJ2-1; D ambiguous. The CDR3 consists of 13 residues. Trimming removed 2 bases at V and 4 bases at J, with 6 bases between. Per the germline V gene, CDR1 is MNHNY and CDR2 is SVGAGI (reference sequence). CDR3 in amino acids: CASSYVGYNEQFF. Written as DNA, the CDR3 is TGTGCCAGCAGTTACGTGGGGTACAATGAGCAGTTCTTC.

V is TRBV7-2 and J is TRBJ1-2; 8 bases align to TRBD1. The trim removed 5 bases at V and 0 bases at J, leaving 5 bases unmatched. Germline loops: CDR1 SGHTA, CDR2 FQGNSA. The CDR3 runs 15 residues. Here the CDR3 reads CASSAQGATNYGYTF. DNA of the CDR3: TGTGCCAGCAGCGCTCAGGGGGCTACTAACTATGGCTACACCTTC.

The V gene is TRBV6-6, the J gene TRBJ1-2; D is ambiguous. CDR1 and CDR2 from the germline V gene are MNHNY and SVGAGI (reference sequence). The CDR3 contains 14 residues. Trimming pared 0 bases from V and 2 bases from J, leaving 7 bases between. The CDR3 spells CASSYSNGNYGYTF. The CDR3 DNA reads TGTGCCAGCAGTTACTCGAACGGAAACTATGGCTACACCTTC.

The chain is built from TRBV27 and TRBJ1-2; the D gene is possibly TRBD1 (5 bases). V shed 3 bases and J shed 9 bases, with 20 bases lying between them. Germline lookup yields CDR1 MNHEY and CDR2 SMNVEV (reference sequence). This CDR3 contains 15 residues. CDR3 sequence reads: CASSFGRGDLGSYTF. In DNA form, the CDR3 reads TGTGCCAGCAGTTTCGGTCGGGGGGATCTGGGAAGCTACACCTTC.

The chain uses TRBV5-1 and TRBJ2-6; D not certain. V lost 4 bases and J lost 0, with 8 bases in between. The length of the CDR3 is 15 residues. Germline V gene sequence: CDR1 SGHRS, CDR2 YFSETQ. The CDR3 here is CASSPQSSGANVLTF. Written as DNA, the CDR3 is TGCGCCAGCAGCCCACAGAGCTCTGGGGCCAACGTCCTGACTTTC. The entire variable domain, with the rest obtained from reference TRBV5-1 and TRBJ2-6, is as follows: KAGVTQTPRYLIKTRGQQVTLSCSPISGHRSVSWYQQTPGQGLQFLFEYFSETQRNKGNFPGRFSGRQFSNSRSEMNVSTLELGDSALYLCASSPQSSGANVLTFGAGSRLTVL.

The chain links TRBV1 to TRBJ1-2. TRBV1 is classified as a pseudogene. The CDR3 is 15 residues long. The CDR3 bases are TGCACCAGCTTTGGGGGAGCTCGGCCGACTTATGGCTACACCTTC. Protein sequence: CTSFGGARPTYGYTF.

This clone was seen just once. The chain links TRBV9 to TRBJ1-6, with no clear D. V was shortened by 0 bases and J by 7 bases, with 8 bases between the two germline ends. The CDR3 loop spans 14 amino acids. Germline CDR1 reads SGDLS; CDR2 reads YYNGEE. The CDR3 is CASSVEGRNSPLHF. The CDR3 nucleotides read TGTGCCAGCAGCGTAGAGGGCAGAAATTCACCCCTCCACTTT.

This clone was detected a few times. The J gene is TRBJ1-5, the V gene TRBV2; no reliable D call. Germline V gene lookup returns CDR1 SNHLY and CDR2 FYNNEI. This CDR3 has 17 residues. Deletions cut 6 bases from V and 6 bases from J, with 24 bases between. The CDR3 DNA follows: TGTGCCAGCAGCCCCCCCGGCGACTCGCTATTACCTCAGCCCCAGCATTTT. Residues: CASSPPGDSLLPQPQHF.

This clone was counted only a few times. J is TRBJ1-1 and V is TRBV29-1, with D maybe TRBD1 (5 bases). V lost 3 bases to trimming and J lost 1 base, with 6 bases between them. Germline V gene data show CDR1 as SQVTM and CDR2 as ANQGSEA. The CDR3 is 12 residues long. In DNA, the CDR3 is TGCAGCGTTGATGGGGGGAACACTGAAGCTTTCTTT. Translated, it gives CSVDGGNTEAFF. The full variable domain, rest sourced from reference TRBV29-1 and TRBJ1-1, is SAVISQKPSRDICQRGTSLTIQCQVDSQVTMMFWYRQQPGQSLTLIATANQGSEATYESGFVIDKFPISRPNLTFSTLTVSNMSPEDSSIYLCSVDGGNTEAFFGQGTRLTVV.

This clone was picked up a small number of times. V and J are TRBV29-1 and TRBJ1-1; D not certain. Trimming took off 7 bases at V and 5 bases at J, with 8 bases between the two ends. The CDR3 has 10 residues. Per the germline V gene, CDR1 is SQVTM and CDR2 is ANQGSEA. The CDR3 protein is CSGKKTEAFF. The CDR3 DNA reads TGCAGCGGTAAGAAGACTGAAGCTTTCTTT. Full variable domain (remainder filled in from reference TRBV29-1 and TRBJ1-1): SAVISQKPSRDICQRGTSLTIQCQVDSQVTMMFWYRQQPGQSLTLIATANQGSEATYESGFVIDKFPISRPNLTFSTLTVSNMSPEDSSIYLCSGKKTEAFFGQGTRLTVV.

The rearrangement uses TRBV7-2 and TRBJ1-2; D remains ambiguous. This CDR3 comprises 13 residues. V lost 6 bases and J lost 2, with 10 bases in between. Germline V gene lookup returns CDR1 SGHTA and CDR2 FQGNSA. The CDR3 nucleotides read TGTGCCAGCAGGCCCGGACCGAACTATGGCTACACCTTC. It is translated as CASRPGPNYGYTF. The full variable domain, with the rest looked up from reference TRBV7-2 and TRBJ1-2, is GAGVSQSPSNKVTEKGKDVELRCDPISGHTALYWYRQSLGQGLEFLIYFQGNSAPDKSGLPSDRFSAERTGGSVSTLTIQRTQQEDSAVYLCASRPGPNYGYTFGSGTRLTVV.

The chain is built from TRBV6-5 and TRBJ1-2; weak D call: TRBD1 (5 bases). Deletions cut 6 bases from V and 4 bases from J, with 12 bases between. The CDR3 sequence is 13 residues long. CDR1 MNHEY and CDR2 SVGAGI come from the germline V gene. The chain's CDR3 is CASRQTALYGYTF. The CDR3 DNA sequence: TGTGCCAGCAGGCAGACAGCCCTCTATGGCTACACCTTC.